The rows below give T cell receptor beta chains drawn from one sample of a study of blood T cell repertoires in COVID-19. Here immunoSEQ multiplex PCR was the method, and the copy in TCRdb shows in-frame clones only, minus some. The data contain around 180,000 clones, 74% of them singletons. The sample taken for sequencing was peripheral blood. These receptor sequences come from a woman of 80 years or more with acute or convalescent COVID-19. Both conserved end residues are part of each CDR3. Fields, in order: D gene, V gene, clone size, J gene, CDR3 DNA, CDR3 protein. A D gene is named only where the DNA matches it firmly. The listing skips clone size in some rows; elsewhere it reads once, few, many or a size class.

>NA|TRBV30|once|TRBJ2-6
TGTGCCTGGAGTGCAGACCTAGAGGTAGGCGTCCTGACTTTC
CAWSADLEVGVLTF
>NA|TRBV27|NA|TRBJ2-3
TGTGCCAGCAACTATTACGCGGCCACAGATACGCAGTATTTT
CASNYYAATDTQYF
>NA|TRBV19|NA|TRBJ2-7
TGTGCCAGTAAGGGACAAGCGGCAACGGGAGAGCAGTACTTC
CASKGQAATGEQYF
>NA|TRBV7-2|NA|TRBJ2-7
TGTGCCAGCAGCTTACTGGCGGGCCCCTACGAGCAGTACTTC
CASSLLAGPYEQYF
>NA|TRBV5-1|NA|TRBJ2-7
TGCGCCAGCAGCCCCGAGAGCTCCTACGAGCAGTACTTC
CASSPESSYEQYF
>TRBD1|TRBV18|NA|TRBJ1-2
TGTGCCAGCTCTCCAAACTCCGGACAGGGGAACTATGGCTACACCTTC
CASSPNSGQGNYGYTF
>TRBD1|TRBV5-1|NA|TRBJ1-4
TGCGCCAGCAGCTGGGACAGGCCAACTAATGAAAAACTGTTTTTT
CASSWDRPTNEKLFF
>TRBD1|TRBV15|NA|TRBJ2-7
TGTGCCACCAGCAGAGGTAATATAGGGGGCGGCGACGAGCAGTACTTC
CATSRGNIGGGDEQYF
>TRBD2|TRBV27|NA|TRBJ2-7
TGTGCCAGCAGTTTATTCGCTTCTCTAGCGGGGGACTTCTACGAGCAGTACTTC
CASSLFASLAGDFYEQYF
>NA|TRBV30|NA|TRBJ1-4
TGTGCCTGGAGTTATGGCGAAAAACTGTTTTTT
CAWSYGEKLFF
>TRBD1|TRBV27|NA|TRBJ2-1
TGTGCCAGCACCGGAGCGACAGGGCTACTTACCAATGAGCAGTTCTTC
CASTGATGLLTNEQFF
>NA|TRBV10-1|NA|TRBJ2-3
TGCGCCAGCAGTGAGCAGCTACCCGGGAGCGGGACAGATACGCAGTATTTT
CASSEQLPGSGTDTQYF
>TRBD1|TRBV25-1|NA|TRBJ1-1
TGTGCCAGCGTGACCCCGCCAGGGGGGAACACTGAAGCTTTCTTT
CASVTPPGGNTEAFF
>TRBD1|TRBV5-1|NA|TRBJ1-1
TGCGCCAGCAGCTTGTCGGGACAGGGGGCCGTGAACACTGAAGCTTTCTTT
CASSLSGQGAVNTEAFF
>NA|TRBV18|NA|TRBJ2-1
TGTGCCAGTTTCGGGGTACCCTACAATGAGCAGTTCTTC
CASFGVPYNEQFF
>NA|TRBV28|NA|TRBJ2-3
TGTGCCAGCAATTTTCCAGGGCTTAGCACAGATACGCAGTATTTT
CASNFPGLSTDTQYF
>NA|TRBV5-1|NA|TRBJ2-7
TGCGCCAGCAGCACGGACAGCCTAACCTACGAGCAGTACTTC
CASSTDSLTYEQYF
>NA|TRBV28|NA|TRBJ2-1
TGTGCCAGCCACAGTATATCTGTCGAGCAGTTCTTC
CASHSISVEQFF
>TRBD2|TRBV10-3|once|TRBJ2-1
TGTGCCATCAGTGGGTCTAGCGGATCTAACAATGAGCAGTTCTTC
CAISGSSGSNNEQFF
>NA|TRBV3-1/TRBV3-2|NA|TRBJ2-2
TGTGCCAGCAGCCACAGTAGCTTCACCGGGGAGCTGTTTTTT
CASSHSSFTGELFF
>TRBD2|TRBV7-9|few|TRBJ2-7
TGTGCCAGCAGCTTAGATGGGACTAGTGCATACGAGCAGTACTTC
CASSLDGTSAYEQYF
>TRBD2|TRBV14|NA|TRBJ2-2
TGTGCCAGCAGCCAAGCGGGAGGGGTAACCGGGGAGCTGTTTTTT
CASSQAGGVTGELFF
>TRBD2|TRBV7-2|NA|TRBJ2-1
TGTGCCAGCAGCCTTAAGTACACGACTAGCGAGAGTCTCAATGAGCAGTTCTTC
CASSLKYTTSESLNEQFF
>NA|TRBV19|NA|TRBJ1-5
TGTGCCAGTAGTGGTCACGGGTCACTCTATCAGCCCCAGCATTTT
CASSGHGSLYQPQHF
>TRBD1|TRBV28|NA|TRBJ1-5
TGTGCCAGCAGTTTAAGGGACAGAGGCCGACAGCCCCAGCATTTT
CASSLRDRGRQPQHF
>TRBD2|TRBV6-6|NA|TRBJ2-2
TGTGCCAGCAGTCCCGGGACTAGCGGGATCGGGGACACCGGGGAGCTGTTTTTT
CASSPGTSGIGDTGELFF
>NA|TRBV4-3|many|TRBJ2-7
TGCGCCAGCAGCCAAGATTTCGGGGGAGCCTACGAGCAGTACTTC
CASSQDFGGAYEQYF
>NA|TRBV19|few|TRBJ2-7
TGTGCCAGTAGTAGACCGGGACACAGCTACGAGCAGTACTTC
CASSRPGHSYEQYF
>NA|TRBV5-1|few|TRBJ2-1
TGCGCCAGCAGCTTGGGCGGGGCTTACAATGAGCAGTTCTTC
CASSLGGAYNEQFF
>NA|TRBV7-2|NA|TRBJ2-4
TGTGCCAGCAGCACCCGACAGGGACTGGTGAACATTCAGTACTTC
CASSTRQGLVNIQYF
>NA|TRBV5-8|once|TRBJ2-7
TGTGCCAGCAGCTTGAGTAGGCAGTACTTC
CASSLSRQYF
>NA|TRBV28|NA|TRBJ1-4
TGTGCCAGCAGTTTGTCCGGGGGGGGTCTCACCGAAAAACTGTTTTTT
CASSLSGGGLTEKLFF
>NA|TRBV27|NA|TRBJ2-3
TGTGCCAGCAGTTTATTCGGCGGGGTTGCAGATACGCAGTATTTT
CASSLFGGVADTQYF
>NA|TRBV7-6|NA|TRBJ2-1
TGTGCCAGCAGCCTACCCACGGGGGACTACAATGAGCAGTTCTTC
CASSLPTGDYNEQFF
>NA|TRBV3-1/TRBV3-2|NA|TRBJ2-5
TGTGCCAGCAGCCAAGCGTGGAGGCGGTATGAGACCCAGTACTTC
CASSQAWRRYETQYF
>TRBD1|TRBV12-3/TRBV12-4|NA|TRBJ1-1
TGTGCCAGCAGTTCAGGGGGTAACACTGAAGCTTTCTTT
CASSSGGNTEAFF
>NA|TRBV29-1|NA|TRBJ1-5
TGCAGCGTTGTGGACAGCGATAGCAATCAGCCCCAGCATTTT
CSVVDSDSNQPQHF
>TRBD2|TRBV19|NA|TRBJ2-7
TGTGCCAGTAGTATGGCTAGCGGGAGTGAAAGCGAGCAGTACTTC
CASSMASGSESEQYF
>NA|TRBV2|once|TRBJ1-2
TGTGCCAGCAGATACACGGACGGACTTTTCTATGGCTACACCTTC
CASRYTDGLFYGYTF
>TRBD1|TRBV5-1|NA|TRBJ2-3
TGCGCCAGCAGCTTCCGCCAGGGGGTAGATACGCAGTATTTT
CASSFRQGVDTQYF
>TRBD1|TRBV6-2/TRBV6-3|once|TRBJ2-2
TGTGCCAGCAGTTACCGGGACAGGGGGATCGACACCGGGGAGCTGTTTTTT
CASSYRDRGIDTGELFF
>TRBD2|TRBV11-2|NA|TRBJ2-1
TGTGCCAGCAGCTTAATCGGAACTAGCGGGACCGAGCAGTTCTTC
CASSLIGTSGTEQFF
>NA|TRBV27|NA|TRBJ2-7
TGTGCCAGCAGCGGACCTCGGGACACACAACAGTACTTC
CASSGPRDTQQYF
>NA|TRBV10-3|few|TRBJ2-5
TGTGCCATCAGCTCCAGGGACCAAGAGACCCAGTACTTC
CAISSRDQETQYF
>TRBD2|TRBV9|NA|TRBJ2-2
TGTGCCAGCAGCGTAATAGCGGGGAACACCGGGGAGCTGTTTTTT
CASSVIAGNTGELFF
>TRBD1|TRBV6-5|NA|TRBJ1-1
TGTGCCAGCATAAGGGACAGGGGCATGAACACTGAAGCTTTCTTT
CASIRDRGMNTEAFF
>NA|TRBV30|NA|TRBJ2-3
TGTGCCTGGAGTGCTAGCACAGATACGCAGTATTTT
CAWSASTDTQYF
>TRBD2|TRBV10-1|NA|TRBJ2-3
TGCGCCAGCAGTGTAGCGGGGTTAACAGATACGCAGTATTTT
CASSVAGLTDTQYF
>TRBD2|TRBV19|NA|TRBJ2-2
TGTGCCAGTAGGCGTCTAGCGGGAACCGGGGAGCTGTTTTTT
CASRRLAGTGELFF
>NA|TRBV18|NA|TRBJ1-3
TGTGCCAGCTCACCCGCGGGCGAAGGAAACACCATATATTTT
CASSPAGEGNTIYF
>NA|TRBV29-1|NA|TRBJ1-2
TGCAGCGCATCACCCCAGGGAGGCTACACCTTC
CSASPQGGYTF
>TRBD1|TRBV19|NA|TRBJ1-5
TGTGCCAGTAGTGTAACTACAGGGGGCAACAATCAGCCCCAGCATTTT
CASSVTTGGNNQPQHF
>TRBD1|TRBV7-9|few|TRBJ2-5
TGTGCCAGCAGCCCCAGGACAGGGGAGGAGACCCAGTACTTC
CASSPRTGEETQYF
>NA|TRBV20-1|NA|TRBJ1-2
TGCAGTGCCGCGACAGGCTATGGCTACACCTTC
CSAATGYGYTF
>TRBD2|TRBV19|NA|TRBJ2-5
TGTGCCAGTAGTATAGGTAGCGGGCTTAATGAAGAGACCCAGTACTTC
CASSIGSGLNEETQYF